The rows below give T cell receptor beta chains drawn from one sample of a study of blood T cell repertoires in COVID-19. The assay was immunoSEQ multiplex PCR, and TCRdb's table has in-frame clones only and misses some. Here the sample spans around 230,000 clones, around 85% being singletons. Sequences were obtained from peripheral blood. These receptors were taken from a man between 40 and 49 years old with acute or convalescent COVID-19. Each CDR3 is given with its conserved first and last residue. D genes are given only for firm matches. Only some rows state a clone size, as once, few, many or a class for expanded clones.

>TRBD1|TRBV19|TRBJ1-5|.
TGTGCCAGTAGTATTCAGGGACAGACTCGGAATCAGCCCCAGCATTTT
CASSIQGQTRNQPQHF
>.|TRBV19|TRBJ2-7|.
TGTGCCAGTAGTATTGGGGGCACCTACGAGCAGTACTTC
CASSIGGTYEQYF
>TRBD1|TRBV7-9|TRBJ1-2|.
TGTGCCAGCAGCTTAGGAGGACAGGGGGGATTGAAAGATGGCTACACCTTC
CASSLGGQGGLKDGYTF
>TRBD1|TRBV5-6|TRBJ1-1|once
TGTGCCAGCAGCTTACAGGGGAGGAACACTGAAGCTTTCTTT
CASSLQGRNTEAFF
>TRBD2|TRBV7-2|TRBJ2-4|.
TGTGCCAGCAGCCGCCTGGCGGGGGGTGGGAACATTCAGTACTTC
CASSRLAGGGNIQYF
>TRBD1|TRBV10-1|TRBJ1-5|.
TGCGCCAGCAGTGCCCCGGACAGGGGGCCGGCCTATAGCAATCAGCCCCAGCATTTT
CASSAPDRGPAYSNQPQHF
>.|TRBV19|TRBJ1-2|.
TGTGCCAGTAGTGTAAACAGGGTTACGGACTATGGCTACACCTTC
CASSVNRVTDYGYTF
>.|TRBV6-5|TRBJ1-1|.
TGTGCCAGCAGTTACTACGGGGAGGCTTACACTGAAGCTTTCTTT
CASSYYGEAYTEAFF
>TRBD1|TRBV15|TRBJ1-2|.
TGTGCCACCAGCCCTCAGGGGGGCAACTACGGCTACACCTTC
CATSPQGGNYGYTF
>.|TRBV7-2|TRBJ2-3|.
TGTGCCAGCATTTTATCCTCTGGCACAGATACGCAGTATTTT
CASILSSGTDTQYF
>TRBD2|TRBV4-1|TRBJ2-7|.
TGCGCCAGCAGCCAAAGCGGGGGGGCCGACGAGCAGTACTTC
CASSQSGGADEQYF
>.|TRBV29-1|TRBJ1-5|.
TGCAGCGTGGGGACGGAGGGGAATCAGCCCCAGCATTTT
CSVGTEGNQPQHF
>.|TRBV5-1|TRBJ1-4|.
TGCGCCAGCAGCAGCAGGGGCCAGACTAATGAAAAACTGTTTTTT
CASSSRGQTNEKLFF
>TRBD2|TRBV6-6|TRBJ2-5|.
TGTGCCAGCAGTTTACTAGCGTCTGAGACCCAGTACTTC
CASSLLASETQYF
>TRBD1|TRBV19|TRBJ2-7|once
TGTGCCAGTAGTATCTATGGACAGGGGGACTACGAGCAGTACTTC
CASSIYGQGDYEQYF
>.|TRBV11-2|TRBJ1-1|.
TGTGCCGGGTCCCGACAGGAGAACACTGAAGCTTTCTTT
CAGSRQENTEAFF
>.|TRBV27|TRBJ1-4|.
TGTGCCAGCAGTTTATCGAGGAGTGGTCGTGAAAAACTGTTTTTT
CASSLSRSGREKLFF
>.|TRBV28|TRBJ1-3|.
TGTGCCAGCAGTTTCGAAGAGGCTGGAAACACCATATATTTT
CASSFEEAGNTIYF
>.|TRBV29-1|TRBJ2-1|.
TGCAGCGTTGTAGGGAGAAACAGCAATGAGCAGTTCTTC
CSVVGRNSNEQFF
>.|TRBV7-2|TRBJ2-3|.
TGTGCCAGCAGCTTAGGGCAGGGAACCCTAAGCACAGATACGCAGTATTTT
CASSLGQGTLSTDTQYF
>.|TRBV27|TRBJ2-7|.
TGTGCCAGCAGTTTCGGTACCTCGGGATACGAGCAGTACTTC
CASSFGTSGYEQYF
>TRBD1|TRBV5-4|TRBJ2-3|.
TGTGCCAGCAGCCTCCAGACAGGGGATGATACGCAGTATTTT
CASSLQTGDDTQYF
>TRBD1|TRBV7-9|TRBJ1-6|once
TGTGCCAGCAGCTTGGGACAGCCGAATTCACCCCTCCACTTT
CASSLGQPNSPLHF
>.|TRBV30|TRBJ2-1|.
TGTGCCTGGAACCGACTACCCCTTTACAATGAGCAGTTCTTC
CAWNRLPLYNEQFF
>TRBD2|TRBV10-1|TRBJ2-7|.
TGCGCCAGCAGTGAGCCCCAAGTAGCGGGACCCCACGAGCAGTACTTC
CASSEPQVAGPHEQYF
>TRBD2|TRBV4-1|TRBJ2-7|few
TGCGCCAGCAGCCAGGGGGGGTACGAGCAGTACTTC
CASSQGGYEQYF
>TRBD1|TRBV5-1|TRBJ1-4|.
TGCGCCAGCAGCACCAGGGGGCAGGGTGAAAAACTGTTTTTT
CASSTRGQGEKLFF
>.|TRBV7-8|TRBJ1-5|.
TGTGCCAGCAGCCCGGGGGGGTTCGGGCAGCCCCAGCATTTT
CASSPGGFGQPQHF
>.|TRBV9|TRBJ2-2|.
TGTGCCAGCAGCCTCCTCTCCGGTTCGAACACCGGGGAGCTGTTTTTT
CASSLLSGSNTGELFF
>TRBD1|TRBV29-1|TRBJ2-7|.
TGCAGCGTTGCTCTAAGAGACAGGGGGTTGGAGCAGTACTTC
CSVALRDRGLEQYF
>TRBD1|TRBV30|TRBJ1-5|.
TGTGCCTGGAGGGAGACAGGGATTGGCAATCAGCCCCAGCATTTT
CAWRETGIGNQPQHF
>TRBD1|TRBV6-6|TRBJ1-1|.
TGTGCCAGCAGTCGGGACAGGGAAGCTTTCTTT
CASSRDREAFF
>.|TRBV28|TRBJ1-6|.
TGTGCCAGCAGTTTCCTGAACAGGGATAATTCACCCCTCCACTTT
CASSFLNRDNSPLHF
>.|TRBV27|TRBJ2-7|.
TGTGCCAGCAGTTTGAGGGAGACCTCCTACGAGCAGTACTTC
CASSLRETSYEQYF
>TRBD1|TRBV3-1/TRBV3-2|TRBJ2-3|.
TGTGCCAGCAGCCAAACTGAAACAGGGGGCGGGACAGATACGCAGTATTTT
CASSQTETGGGTDTQYF
>.|TRBV7-2|TRBJ1-6|.
TGTGCCAGCACCCTGACTCATCCGCCGAATTCACCCCTCCACTTT
CASTLTHPPNSPLHF
>TRBD2|TRBV27|TRBJ2-7|.
TGTGCCAGCAACACGGGAGGGGCGAACTACGAGCAGTACTTC
CASNTGGANYEQYF
>.|TRBV9|TRBJ1-6|.
TGTGCCAGCAGCGTCGGGTCGGAATCACCCCTCCACTTT
CASSVGSESPLHF
>.|TRBV2|TRBJ2-5|.
TGTGCCAGCAGTCGGGAGACCCAGTACTTC
CASSRETQYF
>.|TRBV4-2|TRBJ2-3|.
TGTGCCAGCAGCCAAGATCGGACAAGTTCAAATACGCAGTATTTT
CASSQDRTSSNTQYF
>.|TRBV7-2|TRBJ2-7|.
TGTGCCAGCAGCTTAGCTTCGGACAAGGCCCTCTACGAGCAGTACTTC
CASSLASDKALYEQYF
>.|TRBV27|TRBJ1-5|.
TGTGCCAGCAGTCCGAGGGCGATCGACTCGTATAGCAATCAGCCCCAGCATTTT
CASSPRAIDSYSNQPQHF
>.|TRBV7-3|TRBJ2-3|.
TGTGCCAGCAAACCCCACGGGGAGTTGGGAGATACGCAGTATTTT
CASKPHGELGDTQYF
>.|TRBV6-4|TRBJ2-1|.
TGTGCCAGCAGTGAGGTCACCAAAGGGGGTGAGCAGTTCTTC
CASSEVTKGGEQFF
>.|TRBV16|TRBJ2-5|.
TGTGCCAGCAGCCAATCTTCCACAGGAAGGCCCCCGGGGACCCAGTACTTC
CASSQSSTGRPPGTQYF
>.|TRBV29-1|TRBJ1-5|.
TGCAGCGTTGTAAAAGGGGATGGCAATCAGCCCCAGCATTTT
CSVVKGDGNQPQHF
>.|TRBV28|TRBJ2-4|.
TGTGCCAGCAGTTTATCACAGGGAGCGGACATTCAGTACTTC
CASSLSQGADIQYF
>.|TRBV6-5|TRBJ1-2|.
TGTGCCAGCAGATCAGATGGCTACACCTTC
CASRSDGYTF
>.|TRBV7-9|TRBJ1-1|.
TGTGCCAGCAGCTTAGGAGGCGCCGCTTTCTTT
CASSLGGAAFF
>TRBD2|TRBV11-2|TRBJ2-1|.
TGTGCCAGCAGCTTTAAGGGCGGGAGTCTCGATGAGCAGTTCTTC
CASSFKGGSLDEQFF
>.|TRBV4-1|TRBJ2-1|.
TGCGCCAGCAGCCAAGGAGAGGCGGGACCACCCTACAATGAGCAGTTCTTC
CASSQGEAGPPYNEQFF
>TRBD2|TRBV4-2|TRBJ2-1|once
TGTGCCAGCAGCCCCACTAGCGGGACTTACAATGAGCAGTTCTTC
CASSPTSGTYNEQFF
>.|TRBV13|TRBJ1-2|.
TGTGCCAGCAGCTCCCAGGCCGGCTATGGCTACACCTTC
CASSSQAGYGYTF
>TRBD1|TRBV19|TRBJ1-2|few
TGTGCCACCCAGGGACAGGCATTTTATGGCTACACCTTC
CATQGQAFYGYTF
>.|TRBV7-3|TRBJ2-5|.
TGTGCCAGCAGCGCGGCTAGGGGGGAGACCCAGTACTTC
CASSAARGETQYF
>TRBD2|TRBV7-8|TRBJ2-2|.
TGTGCCAGCAGCTTACTCGGGGGGGCCACGGGGGAGCTGTTTTTT
CASSLLGGATGELFF
>TRBD1|TRBV4-1|TRBJ1-2|.
TGCGCCAGCAGCCACGAGGGACAGGGGGCGCCGGGTGGCTACACCTTC
CASSHEGQGAPGGYTF
>.|TRBV7-7|TRBJ2-5|.
TGTGCTAGCAGCTTAACGGGAGACATAGCCATTGGAGAGACCCAGTACTTC
CASSLTGDIAIGETQYF
>TRBD2|TRBV7-2|TRBJ2-1|.
TGTGCCAGCAGTTTGGGACTAAATGAGCAGTTCTTC
CASSLGLNEQFF